The rows below give T cell receptor beta chains drawn from one sample of a study of blood T cell repertoires in COVID-19. TCRdb's table, derived via immunoSEQ multiplex PCR, lists solely in-frame clones and lacks some. The sample has about 270,000 clones, about 89% seen once. Specimen: peripheral blood. The source is a middle-aged man who had recovered from COVID-19. Each CDR3 is given with its conserved first and last residue. The D gene is left open where the match is weak. Some rows mark clone size as missing; the rest say once, few, many or name a class of expanded clone.

>NA|TRBJ1-6|TRBV28|TRBD1
TGTGCCAGCAGAGGGGGCTGGGATTCACCCCTCCACTTT
CASRGGWDSPLHF
>NA|TRBJ1-2|TRBV2|TRBD1
TGTGCCAGCCCGGGACAGGTTAACTATGGCTACACCTTC
CASPGQVNYGYTF
>once|TRBJ2-7|TRBV10-2|NA
TGCGCCAGCAGTGATACAGGGTTAGGAGAGCAGTACTTC
CASSDTGLGEQYF
>NA|TRBJ2-7|TRBV6-5|TRBD2
TGTGCCAGCACCTCCCCGGGAGGCCCCGCGGAGCAGTACTTC
CASTSPGGPAEQYF
>NA|TRBJ2-7|TRBV30|TRBD1
TGTGCCTGGAGGCCGGTGTACAGGGGTGACGAGCAGTACTTC
CAWRPVYRGDEQYF
>NA|TRBJ1-5|TRBV4-1|TRBD1
TGCGCCAGCAGCCAACCGGGCAGGGGGCGAGGTCAGCCCCAGCATTTT
CASSQPGRGRGQPQHF
>NA|TRBJ2-3|TRBV5-1|NA
TGCGCCAGCAGCGGCGGGACCCGGAGCACAGATACGCAGTATTTT
CASSGGTRSTDTQYF
>NA|TRBJ2-2|TRBV5-8|TRBD1
TGTGCCAGCAGCTTGGGACAGGGGGTGAACACCGGGGAGCTGTTTTTT
CASSLGQGVNTGELFF
>NA|TRBJ1-1|TRBV30|TRBD1
TGTGCCTCCTCTAGGACAGGACGCTTCATGAACACTGAAGCTTTCTTT
CASSRTGRFMNTEAFF
>NA|TRBJ2-7|TRBV6-2/TRBV6-3|NA
TGTGCCAGCAGTTACGTTGAGGAGCAGTACTTC
CASSYVEEQYF
>NA|TRBJ2-2|TRBV4-1|NA
TGCGCCAGCAGCCAAGATCTCGGACAGCTCACCGGGGAGCTGTTTTTT
CASSQDLGQLTGELFF
>NA|TRBJ1-5|TRBV2|TRBD1
TGTGCCAGCAGGCGGGGAGGGACAGGTGCACGAAATCAGCCCCAGCATTTT
CASRRGGTGARNQPQHF
>NA|TRBJ2-1|TRBV21-1|NA
TGTGCCAGCAGCAAAGGGGGGGAAGCCTACAATGAGCAGTTCTTC
CASSKGGEAYNEQFF
>NA|TRBJ2-1|TRBV15|NA
TGTGCCACCAGCAGATCACGCGGCGCGTGGAATGAGCAGTTCTTC
CATSRSRGAWNEQFF
>NA|TRBJ2-3|TRBV4-2|NA
TGTGCCAGCAGCCAAAGGGACACTTATAGCACAGATACGCAGTATTTT
CASSQRDTYSTDTQYF
>NA|TRBJ2-3|TRBV24-1|TRBD2
TGTGCCACCAGTAGCGGGGGTCTTGATACGCAGTATTTT
CATSSGGLDTQYF
>NA|TRBJ2-5|TRBV7-6|NA
TGTGCCAGCAGTCGGAGACTTACGGAGACCCAGTACTTC
CASSRRLTETQYF
>once|TRBJ2-4|TRBV2|NA
TGTGCCAGCAGTGGCGGAGTAAACATTCAGTACTTC
CASSGGVNIQYF
>NA|TRBJ2-7|TRBV30|TRBD2
TGTGCCTGGGACGGACTAGCGGGAGGAGAGCAGTACTTC
CAWDGLAGGEQYF
>NA|TRBJ1-5|TRBV7-6|NA
TGTGCCAGCAGTACAGGGTTTGGCAATCAGCCCCAGCATTTT
CASSTGFGNQPQHF
>once|TRBJ1-2|TRBV15|NA
TGTGCCACGAGAACAGGGAACGATGGCTACACCTTC
CATRTGNDGYTF
>NA|TRBJ2-1|TRBV24-1|NA
TGTGCCACCAGTGACCAGAAGGGGACTTCTTACAATGAGCAGTTCTTC
CATSDQKGTSYNEQFF
>NA|TRBJ2-2|TRBV18|TRBD2
TGTGCCAGCTCACCACTTGGAGCGGGGGCGAACACCGGGGAGCTGTTTTTT
CASSPLGAGANTGELFF
>NA|TRBJ2-5|TRBV14|TRBD2
TGTGCCAGCAGCCAAGATTGGCGGGGGGCCCTCCAAGAGACCCAGTACTTC
CASSQDWRGALQETQYF
>NA|TRBJ1-5|TRBV19|NA
TGTGCCAGTACCATCAGGGGTGGGTTGCCCCAGCATTTT
CASTIRGGLPQHF
>NA|TRBJ1-3|TRBV29-1|NA
TGCAGCGGGAGCTCTGGAAACACCATATATTTT
CSGSSGNTIYF
>NA|TRBJ2-5|TRBV20-1|NA
TGCAGTGCTAGTGTGTCGACAAACCAAGAGACCCAGTACTTC
CSASVSTNQETQYF
>NA|TRBJ2-3|TRBV7-9|TRBD1
TGTGCCAGCAGCTTAATTAGGGGGCCCGCAGATACGCAGTATTTT
CASSLIRGPADTQYF
>NA|TRBJ2-3|TRBV6-5|TRBD2
TGTGCCAGCAGTTACTTGGGGACTAGCACCACAGATACGCAGTATTTT
CASSYLGTSTTDTQYF
>NA|TRBJ1-5|TRBV7-6|NA
TGTGCCAGCAGCTTAGCAGCAGGCATCAATCAGCCCCAGCATTTT
CASSLAAGINQPQHF
>NA|TRBJ2-1|TRBV6-5|NA
TGTGCCAGCGTTCGAGCGGCCAGCTCCTACAATGAGCAGTTCTTC
CASVRAASSYNEQFF
>NA|TRBJ2-7|TRBV15|NA
TGTGCCACCAATAGAGGCCTAGGAGGGGAGCAGTACTTC
CATNRGLGGEQYF
>NA|TRBJ2-5|TRBV27|NA
TGTGCCAGCAGTTTAATGTTAGCGTCGGAGACCCAGTACTTC
CASSLMLASETQYF
>NA|TRBJ1-3|TRBV4-3|NA
TGCGCCAGCAGCCAAGGACTGAGCTCTGGAAACACCATATATTTT
CASSQGLSSGNTIYF
>NA|TRBJ2-2|TRBV7-2|NA
TGTGCCAGCGCCCTCTTGGGAGCGGACACCGGGGAGCTGTTTTTT
CASALLGADTGELFF
>NA|TRBJ2-5|TRBV3-1/TRBV3-2|NA
TGTGCCAGCAGCCAAACTTTACGGGCTAGCCGACGCCAAGAGACCCAGTACTTC
CASSQTLRASRRQETQYF